This T cell receptor beta chain was retrieved from a study of human T cells and chemical hapten exposure. Sample time point: patch test 2, 6 weeks after DPC sensitization. Specified treatment: therapeutic diphenylcyclopropenone sensitization with weekly scalp DPC. Each patch test followed a blood draw. Unfractionated whole blood served as the source for total RNA extraction. The sample holds many counts of this clonotype. TCRdb re-derived calls from the RACE reads in MiXCR, one entry per CDR3 protein. Here the sample spans approximately 97,000 distinct CDR3 sequences, approximately 10% being singletons. The clonotype comes from a woman aged 40 to 49 with alopecia areata. Some clones in this sample may be carry-over from other donors' samples. The sample was whole blood, taken in connection with sensitization to the hapten diphenylcyclopropenone (DPC).

The CDR3 protein is CPTPDTLEYF. CDR3 in DNA: TGTCCCACCCCGGACACCCTTGAATACTTC. This sequence joins TRBV28 and TRBJ2-7; perhaps TRBD1 as D (5 bases). The CDR3 is 10 amino acids. The germline V gene has CDR1 MDHEN and CDR2 SYDVKM.